The 17 T cell receptor beta chains below were found in one sample sequenced in a study of human T cells and chemical hapten exposure. TCRdb reprocessed the RACE reads with MiXCR, giving one entry per CDR3 protein. The data show 35,000 to 50,000 distinct CDR3 sequences, 3.5% to 4.5% seen once. Time point denoted: healthy volunteer bleed at 2 weeks. Unfractionated whole blood served as the source for total RNA extraction. Material: whole blood. Receptors originate from a female donor in good health. Some clones in this sample may be carry-over from other donors' samples.

This clonotype was recorded at least ten times. This chain links TRBV10-3 with TRBJ2-2; D might be TRBD1 (5 bases). The germline V gene has CDR1 ENHRY and CDR2 SYGVKD. The CDR3 runs to 15 residues. Trimming cost V 4 bases and J 7 bases, with 16 bases left between them. The chain's CDR3 is CAISVRQINDGELFF. The CDR3 DNA is TGTGCCATCAGTGTGAGACAGATCAACGACGGGGAGCTGTTTTTT.

In this sample, this clonotype turned up many times. This chain links TRBV20-1 with TRBJ2-3; tentatively, D is TRBD1 (5 bases). The ends were cut back, 3 bases at V and 4 bases at J, with 14 bases in the middle. Germline V CDR1 and CDR2: DFQATT, SNEGSKA (reference sequence). This CDR3 contains 14 residues. The CDR3 loop is CSARAGSRADTQYF. The CDR3 bases are TGCAGTGCTAGGGCAGGGTCTAGGGCAGATACGCAGTATTTT.

This clonotype was detected many times. At one of its ends the junction is not consistent with the germline gene, which may arise from a read error. The V gene is TRBV20-1, the J gene TRBJ1-1; possibly TRBD1 for D (5 bases). This CDR3 has 12 residues. From germline, CDR1 is DFQATT and CDR2 SNEGSKA (reference sequence). The CDR3 sequence is CSAREGGDEAFF. In DNA form, the CDR3 reads TGCAGTGCTCGAGAGGGAGGGGATGAAGCTTTCTTT.

This clonotype was seen a handful of times. The gene calls are TRBV7-2 and TRBJ1-4, with 8 bases that match TRBD1. Germline V lookup: CDR1 SGHTA, CDR2 FQGNSA. J lost 4 bases, V lost 5 bases, and 6 bases had no gene match. This CDR3 is built from 15 residues. CDR3 residues: CASSLRQGLNEKLFF. Written as DNA, the CDR3 is TGTGCCAGCAGCCTCCGACAGGGGCTTAATGAAAAACTGTTTTTT.

In this sample, this clonotype turned up many times. The chain couples TRBV6-1 to TRBJ2-7; D may correspond to TRBD1 or TRBD2 (5 bases each). Germline CDR1 and CDR2: MNHNS and SASEGT. V lost 5 bases, J lost 4 bases, and 15 bases lay in between. The CDR3 has 14 amino acids. CDR3 residues: CASSYQGAGYEQYF. The CDR3 DNA sequence: TGTGCCAGCAGTTACCAGGGAGCTGGTTACGAGCAGTACTTC.

This clonotype was counted ten times or more. The V gene is TRBV15, the J gene TRBJ2-7; D remains ambiguous. V lost 8 bases, J lost 4 bases, and 9 bases lay in between. This CDR3 is 11 amino acids long. Germline lookup yields CDR1 LNHNV and CDR2 YYDKDF (reference sequence). The CDR3 spells CATLRKYEQYF. CDR3 nucleotides: TGTGCCACCCTCCGAAAGTACGAGCAGTACTTC.

In this sample, this clonotype turned up many times. The V and J genes are TRBV6-4 and TRBJ2-1; TRBD2 matches at 11 bases. The germline V gene has CDR1 MRHNA and CDR2 SNTAGT. J gave up 10 bases and V 5 bases, and 13 bases lay outside the gene matches. The CDR3 runs 16 residues. The CDR3 protein is CASSSTPGLAANEQFF. For the CDR3, the DNA is TGTGCCAGCAGTTCTACGCCGGGACTAGCGGCGAACGAGCAGTTCTTC.

This clonotype was detected a few times. This chain uses TRBV29-1 with TRBJ1-1; no definite D call. The CDR3 spans 10 residues. Per the germline V gene, CDR1 is SQVTM and CDR2 is ANQGSEA. With 3 bases removed from V and 7 bases from J, the gap between germline ends came to 6 bases. CDR3 DNA: TGCAGCGTTGATTACAGTGAAGCTTTCTTT. Translated, it gives CSVDYSEAFF.

In its sample, this clonotype was seen many times. CDR3 nucleotides: TGTGCCATCAAACCGGGACTAGCGGGGGGGCCAGGCAATGAGCAGTTCTTC. Amino acids: CAIKPGLAGGPGNEQFF. This sequence joins TRBV10-3 and TRBJ2-1, with 16 positions matching TRBD2. Germline-derived CDR1 and CDR2 are ENHRY and SYGVKD. After removal of 7 bases from V and 6 bases from J, the junction contained 9 bases not matched to a gene. CDR3 length equals 17 residues.

The sample holds many counts of this clonotype. The CDR3 protein is CSARGQGLGPPLHF. The CDR3 nucleotides read TGCAGTGCTAGAGGACAGGGACTAGGGCCACCCCTCCACTTT. The chain is built from TRBV20-1 and TRBJ1-6; 7 bases map to TRBD1. The trim removed 1 base at V and 11 bases at J, leaving 8 bases unmatched. There are 14 residues in the CDR3. Germline-derived CDR1 and CDR2 are DFQATT and SNEGSKA (reference sequence).

This clonotype occurred many times. The chain has TRBV12-3 or TRBV12-4 and TRBJ1-6; possibly TRBD1 for D (5 bases). With 6 bases removed from V and 3 bases from J, the gap between germline ends came to 12 bases. The CDR3 consists of 15 residues. CDR3 nucleotides: TGTGCCAGCAGCCCGGGACGGAACTATAATTCACCCCTCCACTTT. It specifies CASSPGRNYNSPLHF.

Ten or more counts support this clonotype. V and J are TRBV28 and TRBJ2-3, with TRBD2 matching over 9 bases. Germline values: CDR1 MDHEN, CDR2 SYDVKM. After removal of 10 bases from V and 2 bases from J, the junction contained 10 bases not matched to a gene. There are 15 residues in the CDR3. The CDR3 here is CAIEERGAVTDTQYF. For the CDR3, the DNA is TGTGCCATTGAGGAGCGGGGGGCCGTCACAGATACGCAGTATTTT.

This clonotype has ten or more counts. The genes are TRBV10-3 and TRBJ2-5, with D perhaps TRBD2 (6 bases). Deletions cut 8 bases from V and 0 bases from J, with 7 bases between. This CDR3 has 12 amino acids. Germline V gives CDR1 ENHRY, CDR2 SYGVKD. The CDR3 bases are TGTGCCATCGGGGGGTACCAAGAGACCCAGTACTTC. It translates to CAIGGYQETQYF.

This clonotype was recorded at least ten times. The chain couples TRBV9 to TRBJ2-1; 9 nucleotides match TRBD2. J was trimmed by 4 bases and V by 0 bases; bases with no gene match: 5. This CDR3 has 16 residues. Germline-derived CDR1 and CDR2 are SGDLS and YYNGEE. The CDR3 coding sequence is TGTGCCAGCAGCGTAGGGGGCGGGGGGGGTTACAATGAGCAGTTCTTC. It encodes CASSVGGGGGYNEQFF.

This clonotype was seen ten or more times. The chain is built from TRBV7-2 and TRBJ1-1; D unresolved. This CDR3 region has 14 residues. Germline V CDR1 and CDR2: SGHTA, FQGNSA. Trimming removed 1 base from V and 1 base from J, with 7 bases in between. The CDR3 protein is CASSLVKWNTEAFF. The CDR3 DNA sequence: TGTGCCAGCAGCTTAGTCAAATGGAACACTGAAGCTTTCTTT.

This clonotype has a count of ten or more. The chain joins TRBV6-6 to TRBJ1-1; D not resolved. The germline CDR1 and CDR2 sequences are MNHNY and SVGAGI (reference sequence). Trimming pared 10 bases from V and 11 bases from J, leaving 20 bases between. The CDR3 length is 12 residues. The CDR3 is CATKSIGFEAFF. DNA for the CDR3: TGTGCCACTAAGAGTATAGGGTTTGAGGCTTTCTTT.

This chain joins TRBV18 and TRBJ2-7; D unresolved. This CDR3 has 18 amino acids. Germline V gives CDR1 KGHSH, CDR2 LQKENI. Trimming shortened V by 0 bases and J by 0 bases, and 18 bases separated the two germline ends. The CDR3 reads CASSPPLKAASFSYEQYF. The DNA of the CDR3 is TGTGCCAGCTCACCACCCCTAAAGGCAGCGAGCTTCTCCTACGAGCAGTACTTC. The whole variable domain, filled in from reference TRBV18 and TRBJ2-7, reads NAGVMQNPRHLVRRRGQEARLRCSPMKGHSHVYWYRQLPEEGLKFMVYLQKENIIDESGMPKERFSAEFPKEGPSILRIQQVVRGDSAAYFCASSPPLKAASFSYEQYFGPGTRLTVT.